This TCR beta chain was recorded in a study of cytomegalovirus exposure and HLA in healthy donors. Study conclusions and caveats: A few CMV-associated chains were confirmed in vitro to be specific for CMV antigens. A later analysis associated 16,951 TCR beta sequences with HLA alleles at a 0.05 false discovery rate. Rarity held for most TCR sequences, but there were some public TCRs that occurred in many donors.

A remark on this clone: Antigen unknown.

The V gene's germline CDR1 is MNHNS and CDR2 SASEGT. The trim removed 2 bases at V and 1 base at J, leaving 6 bases unmatched. CDR3 length: 16 residues. PCR involved 60 Vbeta and 13 Jbeta primers. Original processing notes: The count from a later analysis was 79 million or so unique TCR beta chains, some 9.9 million of them shared. Repertoires were generated with immunoSEQ multiplex PCR, while TCRdb's copy carries only in-frame clones and drops some. Clone size and the V and J calls come from that table; the DNA yielded D and trimming. The sample carries about 63,000 clones, approximately 71% recorded once.

The clonotype comes from a man aged 50 or older in good health and CMV-seropositive. The chain combines TRBV6-1 with TRBJ1-1, with TRBD1 identical over 8 bases. Sequencing was done on a sample of PBMCs. CDR3 coding DNA: TGTGCCAGCAGTGAATCGACAGGGGTGGGGAACACTGAAGCTTTCTTT. Its protein is CASSESTGVGNTEAFF.